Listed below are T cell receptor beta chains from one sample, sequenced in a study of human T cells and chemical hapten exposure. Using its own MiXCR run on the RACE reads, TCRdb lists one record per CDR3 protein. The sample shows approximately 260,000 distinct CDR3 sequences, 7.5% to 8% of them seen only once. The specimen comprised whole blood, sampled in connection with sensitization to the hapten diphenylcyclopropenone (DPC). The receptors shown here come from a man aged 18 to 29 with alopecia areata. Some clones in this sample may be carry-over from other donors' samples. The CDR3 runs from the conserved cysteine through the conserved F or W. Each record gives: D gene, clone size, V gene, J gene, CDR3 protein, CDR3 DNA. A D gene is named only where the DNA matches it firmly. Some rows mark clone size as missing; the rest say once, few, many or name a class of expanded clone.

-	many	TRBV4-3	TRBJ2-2	CASSQDVVGINTGELFF	TGCGCCAGCAGCCAAGATGTGGTCGGAATTAACACCGGGGAGCTGTTTTTT
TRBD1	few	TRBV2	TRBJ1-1	CASSPRTGINTEAFF	TGTGCCAGCAGTCCCCGGACAGGGATAAACACTGAAGCTTTCTTT
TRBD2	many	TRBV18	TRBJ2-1	CASSPSGGPYNEQFF	TGTGCCAGCAGCCCTAGCGGGGGGCCTTACAATGAGCAGTTCTTC
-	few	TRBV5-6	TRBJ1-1	CASSWGTLNTEAFF	TGTGCCAGCAGCTGGGGGACGTTGAACACTGAAGCTTTCTTT
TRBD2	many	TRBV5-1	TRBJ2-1	CASSLFGGGRLGEQFF	TGCGCCAGCAGCTTGTTCGGCGGGGGGCGCCTTGGTGAGCAGTTCTTC
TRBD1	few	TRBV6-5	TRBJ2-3	CASSPWDRGLTDTQYF	TGTGCCAGCAGTCCTTGGGACAGGGGGCTTACAGATACGCAGTATTTT
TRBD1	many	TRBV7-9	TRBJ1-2	CASTRGGEGARGYTF	TGTGCCAGCACCCGCGGAGGAGAGGGGGCGCGGGGCTACACCTTC
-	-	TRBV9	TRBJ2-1	CASSVRGLSYNEQFF	TGTGCCAGCAGCGTAAGGGGACTCTCCTACAATGAGCAGTTCTTC
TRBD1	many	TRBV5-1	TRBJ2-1	CASSQRTGGNEQFF	TGCGCCAGCAGTCAAAGGACAGGGGGCAATGAGCAGTTCTTC
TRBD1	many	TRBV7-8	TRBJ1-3	CASSPQPGTGAGNTIYF	TGTGCCAGCAGCCCCCAACCAGGGACAGGGGCTGGAAACACCATATATTTT
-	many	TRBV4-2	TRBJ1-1	CASSQEGGAGAEAFF	TGTGCCAGCAGCCAAGAAGGGGGGGCAGGGGCTGAAGCTTTCTTT
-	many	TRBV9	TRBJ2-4	CASSGDRQPSKNIQYF	TGTGCCAGCAGCGGAGACAGACAGCCGAGTAAAAACATTCAGTACTTC
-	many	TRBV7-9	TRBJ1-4	CASSLADQEKLFF	TGTGCCAGCAGCTTAGCCGACCAAGAAAAACTGTTTTTT
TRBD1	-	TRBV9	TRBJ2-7	CASSSQTGGYYEQYF	TGTGCCAGCAGCTCACAGACAGGGGGGTACTACGAGCAGTACTTC
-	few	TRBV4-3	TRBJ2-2	CASRENRAHTGELFF	TGCGCCAGCAGGGAAAACAGGGCGCACACCGGGGAGCTGTTTTTT
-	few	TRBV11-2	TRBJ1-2	CASSAYFAADGYTF	TGTGCCAGCTCAGCTTATTTCGCAGCTGACGGCTACACCTTC
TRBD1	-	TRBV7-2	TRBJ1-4	CASSRTTGTNEKLFF	TGTGCCAGCAGCCGGACGACAGGGACTAATGAAAAACTGTTTTTT
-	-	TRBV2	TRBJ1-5	CASSEYIRDLSNQPQHF	TGTGCCAGCAGTGAATATATAAGGGACCTAAGCAATCAGCCCCAGCATTTT
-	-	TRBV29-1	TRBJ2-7	CSVRPRGSYEQYF	TGCAGCGTTCGACCCAGGGGCTCCTACGAGCAGTACTTC
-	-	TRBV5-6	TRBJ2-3	CASSPAEGTDTQYF	TGTGCCAGCAGCCCCGCGGAAGGCACAGATACGCAGTATTTT
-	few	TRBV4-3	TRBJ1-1	CASSQDQGQVEAFF	TGCGCCAGCAGCCAAGATCAGGGGCAGGTAGAAGCTTTCTTT
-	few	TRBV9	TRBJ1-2	CASSSQFNRVYGYTF	TGTGCCAGCAGCTCCCAATTTAACCGGGTCTATGGCTACACCTTC
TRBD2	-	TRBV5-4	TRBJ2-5	CASSAGTSSRETQYF	TGTGCCAGCAGCGCCGGGACTAGCAGTAGGGAGACCCAGTACTTC
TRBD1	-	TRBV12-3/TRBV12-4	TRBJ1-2	CASSAGGTNYGYTF	TGTGCCAGCAGTGCAGGGGGCACTAACTATGGCTACACCTTC
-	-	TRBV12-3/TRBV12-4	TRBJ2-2	CASSFPAGTPNTGELFF	TGTGCCAGCAGTTTCCCCGCCGGGACCCCGAACACCGGGGAGCTGTTTTTT
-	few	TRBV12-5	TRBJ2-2	CASGPPTGTNTGELFF	TGTGCTAGTGGTCCCCCGACAGGAACGAACACCGGGGAGCTGTTTTTT
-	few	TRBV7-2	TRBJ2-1	CASSLQHRALNEQFF	TGTGCCAGCAGCTTACAACACCGGGCCCTCAATGAGCAGTTCTTC
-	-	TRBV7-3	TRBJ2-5	CASSFTGPPEGAQYF	TGTGCCAGCAGCTTCACCGGGCCGCCGGAGGGGGCCCAGTACTTC
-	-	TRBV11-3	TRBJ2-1	CASSLQNNIQFF	TGTGCCAGCAGCTTGCAAAACAACATTCAGTTCTTC
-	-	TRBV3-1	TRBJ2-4	CASSPYGGWDIQYF	TGTGCCAGCAGCCCTTATGGGGGGTGGGACATTCAGTACTTC
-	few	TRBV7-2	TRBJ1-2	CASLSPTGSYGYTF	TGTGCCAGCCTTAGCCCGACAGGTTCCTATGGCTACACCTTC